The source of this T cell receptor (beta chain) is a study of read filtering for tumor transcriptome and immune sequencing. Germline V gene data show CDR1 as SGHAT and CDR2 as FQNNGV. The CDR3 is made up of 14 amino acids. V gave up 7 bases and J gave up 3 bases, with 10 bases separating them. Molecular barcoded adaptors covering alpha/delta and beta/gamma chains were used on about 390 ng RNA. MiXCR, run by TCRdb on the reads, gives a single entry per CDR3 protein. The table shows roughly 93,000 distinct CDR3 sequences, with about 22% occurring only once. Ten or more counts support this clonotype. This TCR was sampled from a donor at least 40 years old with multiple myeloma. J is TRBJ1-6 and V is TRBV11-2; D remains ambiguous. Sequencing was carried out using a population of CD138-negative cells sorted from bone marrow. CDR3 amino acids: CASNLGIYNSPLHF. The CDR3 DNA reads TGTGCCAGCAACCTGGGCATCTATAATTCACCCCTCCACTTT.